Included here is one T cell receptor (beta chain) sequence, with context. Germline CDR1 is MGHDK and CDR2 is SYGVNS. The CDR3 runs to 16 residues. Trimming took 1 base from V and 7 from J; bases not matched to a gene: 7. The data are from a study of shared clonotypes between healthy human individuals. Background on the study: The plates for each donor numbered three CD4 naive, three CD4 memory, two CD8 naive and one CD8 memory.

Produced via immunoSEQ multiplex PCR; TCRdb's table is partial and in-frame only. The data contain about 2.4 million clones, 85% to 95% of them singletons. The rearrangement uses TRBV25-1 and TRBJ2-1; 10 positions match TRBD2. The sample consisted of naive CD4+ T cells sorted from blood. Subset defined: CD45RA+ positively selected. The clonotype originates from a man between 18 and 29 years old in good health. The chain's CDR3 is CASSESADSGRNEQFF. The CDR3 DNA is TGTGCCAGCAGTGAATCGGCGGATAGCGGGAGGAATGAGCAGTTCTTC.